This entry lists 21 T cell receptor beta chains sequenced from one sample in a study of cytomegalovirus exposure and HLA in healthy donors. PCR involved 60 Vbeta and 13 Jbeta primers. TCRdb's copy holds only in-frame clones and misses some; the assay was immunoSEQ multiplex PCR. The table includes about 150,000 clones, 70% to 85% detected once. Sequencing was performed on PBMCs. The source is a man aged 25-45 years in good health and CMV-seronegative.

The V and J genes are TRBV5-4 and TRBJ2-7, with 7 bases lining up with TRBD1. The trim removed 4 bases at V and 2 bases at J, leaving 15 bases unmatched. The length of the CDR3 is 17 residues. Germline lookup yields CDR1 SGHNT and CDR2 YYREEE (reference sequence). CDR3 sequence reads: CASSNFVRDRKAYEQYF. CDR3 nucleotides: TGTGCCAGCAGCAACTTTGTCCGGGACAGAAAAGCCTACGAGCAGTACTTC. The whole variable domain, remainder taken from reference TRBV5-4 and TRBJ2-7, is ETGVTQSPTHLIKTRGQQVTLRCSSQSGHNTVSWYQQALGQGPQFIFQYYREEENGRGNFPPRFSGLQFPNYSSELNVNALELDDSALYLCASSNFVRDRKAYEQYFGPGTRLTVT.

The DNA for the CDR3 is TGTGCCAGCAGCTTAGAAATACAGAACACCGGGGAGCTGTTTTTT. Protein: CASSLEIQNTGELFF. The V call is TRBV7-9, the J call TRBJ2-2; D is unresolved. Germline CDR1 SEHNR, CDR2 FQNEAQ (reference sequence). The V gene lost 1 base and the J gene lost 1 base, with 7 bases spanning the gap. CDR3 size: 15 residues.

The chain is built from TRBV30 and TRBJ2-3, with 9 bases identical to TRBD2. Germline CDR1 reads GTSNPN; CDR2 reads SVGIG (reference sequence). There are 14 residues in the CDR3. Trimming removed 5 bases from V and 4 bases from J; junction bases left unmatched: 7. CDR3 nucleotides: TGTGCCTGGGGTCCCGGGACTAGCCCAGATACGCAGTATTTT. Translation gives CAWGPGTSPDTQYF.

The chain has TRBV19 and TRBJ1-6, with TRBD1 identical over 9 bases. Germline trimming cut 5 bases from V and 8 bases from J; bases unmatched to any gene: 10. Germline loops: CDR1 LNHDA, CDR2 SQIVND (reference sequence). The CDR3 loop spans 16 amino acids. CDR3: CASSLTVGQGHSPLHF. The DNA of the CDR3 is TGTGCCAGTAGTCTAACCGTCGGACAGGGGCATTCACCCCTCCACTTT.

The chain recombines TRBV29-1 with TRBJ2-5, with a possible D match to TRBD1 (6 bases). The better agreement between TRBJ2-7 and the DNA end casts doubt on the J call. This CDR3 has 14 residues. The germline CDR1 and CDR2 sequences are SQVTM and ANQGSEA. The CDR3 nucleotides read TGCAGCGTTGTCGTAGGGGGACGGTCCTACGAGCAGTACTTC. This sequence encodes CSVVVGGRSYEQYF.

J is TRBJ2-3 and V is TRBV5-4, with 11 bases identical to TRBD2. The CDR3 sequence is 18 residues long. Trimming at V came to 1 base and at J to 2 bases, leaving 9 bases not matched to a gene. Germline CDR1 reads SGHNT; CDR2 reads YYREEE (reference sequence). The CDR3 DNA reads TGTGCCAGCAGCTTGTATGGTAGCGGGGGGGCTAACACAGATACGCAGTATTTT. Translating gives CASSLYGSGGANTDTQYF.

This clone was counted only a few times. The V gene is TRBV19, the J gene TRBJ1-5; D is undetermined. Per the germline V gene, CDR1 is LNHDA and CDR2 is SQIVND (reference sequence). V dropped 0 bases and J dropped 0 bases, with 12 bases sitting between them. The CDR3 runs to 17 residues. CDR3 DNA: TGTGCCAGTAGTATAGATTACGAGGGTTATAGCAATCAGCCCCAGCATTTT. It specifies CASSIDYEGYSNQPQHF.

The chain employs TRBV6-5 and TRBJ2-7; tentatively, D is TRBD2 (7 bases). The V gene lost 6 bases and the J gene lost 1 base, with 13 bases spanning the gap. This CDR3 comprises 14 residues. Looked up from germline, CDR1 is MNHEY and CDR2 is SVGAGI. CDR3 sequence: CASRRGGGSYEQYF. CDR3 coding DNA: TGTGCCAGCAGGAGGGGGGGAGGGTCCTACGAGCAGTACTTC.

CDR3 residues: CASSQDYNYGYTF. The DNA of the CDR3 is TGCGCCAGCAGCCAAGACTATAACTATGGCTACACCTTC. This rearrangement joins TRBV4-3 to TRBJ1-2; unclear D gene. The ends were cut back, 0 bases at V and 1 base at J, with 3 bases in the middle. Germline CDR1 and CDR2: LGHNA and YSLEER. The CDR3 is made up of 13 amino acids.

The chain links TRBV5-6 to TRBJ1-2; 9 bases fit TRBD1. The CDR3 has 17 amino acids. Germline V gene lookup returns CDR1 SGHDT and CDR2 YYEEEE. J gave up 2 bases and V 3 bases, and 11 bases lay outside the gene matches. CDR3 nucleotides: TGTGCCAGCAGCTCCGGACAGGGGCTAACCCAAAACTATGGCTACACCTTC. This translates into CASSSGQGLTQNYGYTF.

The chain employs TRBV6-5 and TRBJ1-1; the D is unclear. This CDR3 is 13 amino acids long. Trimming took 7 bases from V and 6 from J, leaving 15 bases between them. Germline-derived CDR1 and CDR2 are MNHEY and SVGAGI. The DNA for the CDR3 is TGTGCCAGCACCTCCCCACGGGTTTCTGAAGCTTTCTTT. Its translation: CASTSPRVSEAFF.

This clone was picked up a small number of times. The chain carries TRBV30 and TRBJ1-2; tentative D call: TRBD1 (6 bases). V gave up 5 bases and J gave up 6 bases, with 16 bases separating them. The CDR3 has 13 amino acids. Germline assignment: CDR1 GTSNPN and CDR2 SVGIG (reference sequence). The CDR3 DNA reads TGTGCCTGGGCCCCCGGGGGGGGCCATGGCTACACCTTC. Encoded protein: CAWAPGGGHGYTF.

The rearrangement uses TRBV6-5 and TRBJ2-7; TRBD1 agrees at 7 bases. CDR3 length: 11 residues. V lost 6 bases, J lost 6 bases, and 2 bases stayed unmatched. The germline CDR1 and CDR2 sequences are MNHEY and SVGAGI. The CDR3 spells CASRTGSEQYF. The CDR3 coding sequence is TGTGCCAGCAGGACAGGGAGCGAGCAGTACTTC.

This rearrangement joins TRBV6-9 to TRBJ1-4, with D maybe TRBD1 (5 bases). Trimming shortened V by 8 bases and J by 8 bases, and 18 bases separated the two germline ends. The CDR3 contains 14 residues. The germline gives CDR1 MNHGY, CDR2 SVAAGI. This chain's CDR3 is CASGGGTLGEKLFF. In nucleotides, the CDR3 is TGTGCCAGCGGGGGAGGAACATTGGGAGAAAAACTGTTTTTT.

Written as DNA, the CDR3 is TGTGCCAGCAGTTTACGGGGACAGATAAACCAGCCCCAGCATTTT. Translation gives CASSLRGQINQPQHF. The chain has TRBV28 and TRBJ1-5; TRBD1 matches 7 bases. Germline assignment: CDR1 MDHEN and CDR2 SYDVKM. The CDR3 length is 15 residues. V was clipped by 2 bases and J by 7 bases; unmatched bases: 8.

CDR3 in amino acids: CASSLREQGPSNTGELFF. CDR3 in DNA: TGTGCCAGCAGCTTAAGGGAACAGGGGCCATCGAACACCGGGGAGCTGTTTTTT. V usage is TRBV7-8 and J usage is TRBJ2-2, with 7 bases matching TRBD1. Germline V gives CDR1 SGHVS, CDR2 FQNEAQ. The length of the CDR3 is 18 residues. The J segment lost 0 bases and the V segment lost 2 bases, leaving 9 bases of the junction unmatched. Together with reference TRBV7-8 and TRBJ2-2, the CDR3 gives the full variable domain: GAGVSQSPRYKVAKRGQDVALRCDPISGHVSLFWYQQALGQGPEFLTYFQNEAQLDKSGLPSDRFFAERPEGSVSTLKIQRTQQEDSAVYLCASSLREQGPSNTGELFFGEGSRLTVL.

The chain uses TRBV28 and TRBJ2-5; a possible D gene is TRBD2 (7 bases). V gave up 3 bases and J gave up 5 bases, with 10 bases separating them. CDR1 and CDR2 from the germline V gene are MDHEN and SYDVKM. The CDR3 contains 13 residues. CDR3 amino acids: CASSLGGAETQYF. The DNA of the CDR3 is TGTGCCAGCAGTTTGGGGGGGGCCGAGACCCAGTACTTC.

The chain couples TRBV9 to TRBJ2-7, with TRBD2 matching over 10 bases. The ends lost 4 bases at V and 5 bases at J; junction bases unmatched: 9. This CDR3 region has 15 residues. Germline V gene sequence: CDR1 SGDLS, CDR2 YYNGEE. The CDR3 reads CASSLGGLAGDEQYF. As DNA, the CDR3 is TGTGCCAGCAGCCTCGGGGGTCTAGCGGGGGACGAGCAGTACTTC.

The chain couples TRBV7-8 to TRBJ1-3, with 10 bases lining up with TRBD1. V was pared by 6 bases and J by 8 bases, with 13 bases of the junction left unmatched. The CDR3 extends over 16 amino acids. Looked up from germline, CDR1 is SGHVS and CDR2 is FQNEAQ. The CDR3 DNA sequence: TGTGCCAGCAGACCGAAGCGCGGGACAGGGGTTGACACCATATATTTT. It translates to CASRPKRGTGVDTIYF.

V and J are TRBV11-2 and TRBJ2-7, with 9 bases that match TRBD1. Germline CDR1 SGHAT, CDR2 FQNNGV. Unmatched junction bases numbered 4, after V lost 3 bases and J lost 1 base. The CDR3 runs to 15 residues. In nucleotides, the CDR3 is TGTGCCAGCAGCTTGGGACAGGGCTCGTCCTACGAGCAGTACTTC. This gives the protein CASSLGQGSSYEQYF.

The V call is TRBV27, the J call TRBJ2-5; D call uncertain. CDR1 is MNHEY and CDR2 is SMNVEV in the germline V gene (reference sequence). CDR3 length: 13 residues. The V and J ends lost 1 base and 1 base respectively, with 4 bases between them. The CDR3 DNA is TGTGCCAGCAGTTTATTCCGCCAAGAGACCCAGTACTTC. Its translation is CASSLFRQETQYF.